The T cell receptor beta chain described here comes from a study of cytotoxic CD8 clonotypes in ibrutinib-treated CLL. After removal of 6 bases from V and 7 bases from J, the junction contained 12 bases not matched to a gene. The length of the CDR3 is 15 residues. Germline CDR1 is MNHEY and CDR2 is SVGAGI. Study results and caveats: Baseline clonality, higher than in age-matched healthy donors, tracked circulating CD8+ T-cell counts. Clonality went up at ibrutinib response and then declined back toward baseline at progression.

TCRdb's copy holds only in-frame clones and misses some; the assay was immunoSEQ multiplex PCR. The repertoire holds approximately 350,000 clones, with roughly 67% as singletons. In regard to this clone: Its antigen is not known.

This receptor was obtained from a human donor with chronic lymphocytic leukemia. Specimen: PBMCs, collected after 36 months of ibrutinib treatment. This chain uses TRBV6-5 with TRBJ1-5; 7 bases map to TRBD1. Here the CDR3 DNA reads TGTGCCAGCAGAGAGGGACAGAGCCTCGGGCAGCCCCAGCATTTT. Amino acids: CASREGQSLGQPQHF.